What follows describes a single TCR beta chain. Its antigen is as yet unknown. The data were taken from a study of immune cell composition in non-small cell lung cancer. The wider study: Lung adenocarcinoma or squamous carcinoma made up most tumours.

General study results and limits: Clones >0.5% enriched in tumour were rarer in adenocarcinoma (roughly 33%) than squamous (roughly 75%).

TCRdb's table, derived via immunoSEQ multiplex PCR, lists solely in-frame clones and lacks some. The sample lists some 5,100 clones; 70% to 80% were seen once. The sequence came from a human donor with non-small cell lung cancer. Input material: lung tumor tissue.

Here the CDR3 reads CASSQGRWGHDNYGYTF. DNA for the CDR3: TGTGCCAGCAGCCAAGGAAGGTGGGGGCATGATAACTATGGCTACACCTTC. The V and J genes are TRBV14 and TRBJ1-2; possible D gene TRBD1, 6 bases. The germline V gene encodes CDR1 SGHDN and CDR2 FVKESK. The CDR3 covers 17 residues. Trimming removed 1 base at V and 1 base at J, with 16 bases between.